Below, 25 T cell receptor beta chains from the same sample are listed, as sequenced in a study of OX40 agonist ivuxolimab in advanced cancers. The table came from immunoSEQ multiplex PCR; TCRdb's copy has only in-frame clones and leaves some out. The sample shows tens of thousands of clones, about 89% of them seen only once. Sequencing was performed on CD4+ or CD8+ T cells sorted from blood, taken in a trial of the OX40 agonist ivuxolimab. The receptor source for this set is an adult with an advanced solid tumor such as melanoma, head and neck, liver or kidney cancer.

The rearrangement uses TRBV4-2 and TRBJ2-7; the D is unclear. CDR1 and CDR2 (germline): LGHNA, YNFKEQ. With 0 bases removed from V and 0 bases from J, the gap between germline ends came to 12 bases. This CDR3 has 16 residues. The CDR3 here is CASSQETGWGSYEQYF. The CDR3 DNA sequence: TGTGCCAGCAGCCAAGAGACGGGCTGGGGCTCCTACGAGCAGTACTTC.

This chain uses TRBV4-3 with TRBJ1-5; D uncertain. CDR1 and CDR2 from the germline V gene are LGHNA and YSLEER. The CDR3 is 14 residues long. V dropped 1 base and J dropped 3 bases, with 7 bases sitting between them. CDR3 amino acids: CASSQAASNQPQHF. DNA of the CDR3: TGCGCCAGCAGCCAAGCGGCATCCAATCAGCCCCAGCATTTT.

The rearrangement links TRBV28 to TRBJ1-1; no firm D call. The CDR3 has 15 amino acids. The germline CDR1 and CDR2 sequences are MDHEN and SYDVKM. The V end was cut by 3 bases, the J end by 0 bases, with 11 bases between. The CDR3 loop reads CASSFWTDMNTEAFF. In DNA form, the CDR3 reads TGTGCCAGCAGTTTTTGGACGGATATGAACACTGAAGCTTTCTTT.

The chain has TRBV12-5 and TRBJ1-5, with D unresolved. Per the germline V gene, CDR1 is LGHNT and CDR2 is FRNRAP. V lost 0 bases to trimming and J lost 5 bases, with 5 bases between them. The CDR3 covers 13 residues. The CDR3 DNA reads TGTGCTAGTGGTTTGGTTTCCTATCAGCCCCAGCATTTT. Translation: CASGLVSYQPQHF.

The rearrangement uses TRBV4-1 and TRBJ2-1; TRBD2 matches 7 bases. The ends lost 0 bases at V and 8 bases at J; junction bases unmatched: 13. In germline, CDR1 is MGHRA, CDR2 YSYEKL. The CDR3 is 17 amino acids. The CDR3 reads CASSQEASGLGGDEQFF. CDR3 bases: TGCGCCAGCAGCCAAGAGGCTAGCGGCCTGGGGGGTGATGAGCAGTTCTTC.

This clone is a singleton in its sample. V is TRBV4-3 and J is TRBJ1-1; no firm D call. In germline, CDR1 is LGHNA, CDR2 YSLEER. Trimming removed 4 bases at V and 7 bases at J, with 16 bases between. The CDR3 sequence is 14 residues long. The CDR3 here is CASSPNPSLNEAFF. The CDR3 nucleotides are TGCGCCAGCAGCCCCAACCCCAGTCTCAATGAAGCTTTCTTT.

The chain couples TRBV5-4 to TRBJ2-1, with D possibly being TRBD1 (6 bases). Per germline, CDR1 SGHNT and CDR2 YYREEE (reference sequence). This CDR3 has 13 amino acids. V was cut by 4 bases and J by 6 bases, with 11 bases left in between. CDR3 coding DNA: TGTGCCAGCAGCGGGACAACTATCAATGAGCAGTTCTTC. As protein: CASSGTTINEQFF.

The chain carries TRBV12-5 and TRBJ2-1; 10 bases are shared with TRBD2. Trimming took 0 bases from V and 8 from J; bases not matched to a gene: 7. The CDR3 sequence is 16 residues long. Germline-derived CDR1 and CDR2 are LGHNT and FRNRAP. Written as DNA, the CDR3 is TGTGCTAGTGGTTTGGTACTTGATAGCGGGAGGTATGAGCAGTTCTTC. The encoded protein is CASGLVLDSGRYEQFF.

V and J are TRBV28 and TRBJ1-2; unclear D gene. The CDR3 runs to 13 residues. Germline V CDR1 and CDR2: MDHEN, SYDVKM. V lost 4 bases, J lost 8 bases, and 14 bases lay in between. CDR3 in DNA: TGTGCCAGCAGTTGGTTCCAGAATTGGGGCTACACCTTC. Protein: CASSWFQNWGYTF.

The rearrangement links TRBV5-6 to TRBJ2-2, with a tentative D call TRBD1 (5 bases). Per the germline V gene, CDR1 is SGHDT and CDR2 is YYEEEE. The CDR3 is made up of 17 amino acids. Trimming took off 1 base at V and 4 bases at J, with 17 bases between the two ends. The CDR3 nucleotides are TGTGCCAGCAGCTTGATTTCGCAGGGCGGTAGCACCGGGGAGCTGTTTTTT. Translated: CASSLISQGGSTGELFF. The full variable domain, its missing parts supplied by reference TRBV5-6 and TRBJ2-2, is DAGVTQSPTHLIKTRGQQVTLRCSPKSGHDTVSWYQQALGQGPQFIFQYYEEEERQRGNFPDRFSGHQFPNYSSELNVNALLLGDSALYLCASSLISQGGSTGELFFGEGSRLTVL.

The chain recombines TRBV7-8 with TRBJ2-3, with 14 bases matching TRBD2. Germline lookup yields CDR1 SGHVS and CDR2 FQNEAQ. V was pared by 5 bases and J by 5 bases, with 12 bases of the junction left unmatched. The CDR3 consists of 18 residues. DNA of the CDR3: TGTGCCAGCAGCCCGGTTGTGACTAGCGGGAGGGCCTTAGATACGCAGTATTTT. This gives the protein CASSPVVTSGRALDTQYF.

This rearrangement joins TRBV5-1 to TRBJ1-2; 11 nucleotides match TRBD1. The V segment lost 4 bases and the J segment 3 bases; nucleotides outside the gene matches: 5. The CDR3 totals 15 residues. Germline V gene sequence: CDR1 SGHRS, CDR2 YFSETQ. CDR3 nucleotide sequence: TGCGCCAGCAGCGAGGACAGGGGGCGTCACTATGGCTACACCTTC. Amino acids: CASSEDRGRHYGYTF.

This clone has just a few counts. The CDR3 sequence is CASSLYRDNTEAFF. The CDR3 DNA follows: TGTGCCAGTAGTTTATACAGGGATAACACTGAAGCTTTCTTT. This rearrangement joins TRBV19 to TRBJ1-1; D possibly corresponds to TRBD1 (6 bases). The germline V gene has CDR1 LNHDA and CDR2 SQIVND (reference sequence). This CDR3 has 14 amino acids. V lost 5 bases and J lost 2, with 12 bases in between.

This rearrangement joins TRBV5-6 to TRBJ2-7; 7 bases map to TRBD2. V was clipped by 4 bases and J by 5 bases; unmatched bases: 9. There are 14 residues in the CDR3. Germline assignment: CDR1 SGHDT and CDR2 YYEEEE. The CDR3 loop reads CASSPPGRGDEQYF. In DNA form, the CDR3 reads TGTGCCAGCAGCCCCCCGGGCCGGGGGGACGAGCAGTACTTC.

J is TRBJ2-7 and V is TRBV13; 7 bases are a match to TRBD2. Per germline, CDR1 PRHDT and CDR2 FYEKMQ (reference sequence). CDR3 length equals 13 residues. Germline trimming cut 1 base from V and 6 bases from J; bases unmatched to any gene: 3. DNA for the CDR3: TGTGCCAGCAGCTTAGCGCGGGAGAGCGAGCAGTACTTC. Protein sequence: CASSLARESEQYF.

The count of this clone is one. The chain recombines TRBV4-2 with TRBJ2-5; 10 bases line up with TRBD2. This CDR3 is 16 amino acids long. Looked up from germline, CDR1 is LGHNA and CDR2 is YNFKEQ. The ends lost 1 base at V and 9 bases at J; junction bases unmatched: 11. For the CDR3, the DNA is TGTGCCAGCAGCCAAGGAAGGACTAGCGGTTCCGGGGCCCAGTACTTC. Protein: CASSQGRTSGSGAQYF.

For the CDR3, the DNA is TGCGCCAGCAGCCAACACCGGACAGGGGAGACTAGCGGGAGGCTGGATGAGCAGTTCTTC. Translated: CASSQHRTGETSGRLDEQFF. The gene calls are TRBV4-3 and TRBJ2-1, with TRBD2 matching over 13 bases. The V segment lost 2 bases and the J segment 8 bases; nucleotides outside the gene matches: 18. Germline assignment: CDR1 LGHNA and CDR2 YSLEER. CDR3 length: 20 residues.

The chain is built from TRBV6-6 and TRBJ2-7; TRBD1 matches at 9 bases. The CDR3 runs to 13 residues. Per the germline V gene, CDR1 is MNHNY and CDR2 is SVGAGI (reference sequence). V was clipped by 2 bases and J by 4 bases; unmatched bases: 0. CDR3 protein: CASSYGTGYEQYF. CDR3 coding DNA: TGTGCCAGCAGTTACGGGACAGGGTACGAGCAGTACTTC.

V is TRBV27 and J is TRBJ1-3; D unresolved. Trimming left V 5 bases short and J 3 bases short, with 11 bases between. The length of the CDR3 is 14 residues. Per germline, CDR1 MNHEY and CDR2 SMNVEV (reference sequence). CDR3 bases: TGTGCCAGCAGTCCGAGCAGAAATGGAAACACCATATATTTT. It specifies CASSPSRNGNTIYF.

This chain links TRBV19 with TRBJ2-7, with D unclear. The CDR3 sequence is 14 residues long. The V end was cut by 4 bases, the J end by 0 bases, with 10 bases between. CDR1 and CDR2 (germline): LNHDA, SQIVND (reference sequence). CDR3 in DNA: TGTGCCAGTAGTACCCCGGGCAACTCCTACGAGCAGTACTTC. Amino acids: CASSTPGNSYEQYF.

V usage is TRBV9 and J usage is TRBJ1-3, with a tentative D call TRBD1 (5 bases). With 0 bases removed from V and 6 bases from J, the gap between germline ends came to 13 bases. The CDR3 loop spans 15 amino acids. Germline assignment: CDR1 SGDLS and CDR2 YYNGEE. The CDR3 DNA follows: TGTGCCAGCAGCGTAGGGGCAGGGAGCGAAAACACCATATATTTT. Protein sequence: CASSVGAGSENTIYF.

This chain links TRBV4-3 with TRBJ1-6; 8 nucleotides agree with TRBD1. The CDR3 has 15 amino acids. The V segment lost 1 base and the J segment 5 bases; nucleotides outside the gene matches: 1. Per germline, CDR1 LGHNA and CDR2 YSLEER. CDR3 coding DNA: TGCGCCAGCAGCCAAGGGACAGGGAATAATTCACCCCTCCACTTT. It encodes CASSQGTGNNSPLHF.

The gene calls are TRBV2 and TRBJ1-1; D is unclear. V was clipped by 10 bases and J by 6 bases, with 15 bases between them. This CDR3 contains 12 residues. Germline CDR1 and CDR2: SNHLY and FYNNEI. Here the CDR3 reads CATLREQAEAFF. The DNA for the CDR3 is TGTGCCACCCTGAGGGAGCAGGCTGAAGCTTTCTTT.

The chain is built from TRBV7-8 and TRBJ2-1; D not resolved. V lost 5 bases and J 7 bases, leaving 9 bases between the germline ends. Germline V gene data show CDR1 as SGHVS and CDR2 as FQNEAQ. The CDR3 covers 12 residues. The CDR3 coding sequence is TGTGCCAGCAGCCCATCGGGTAATGAGCAGTTCTTC. It specifies CASSPSGNEQFF.

This clone was detected once. The chain recombines TRBV28 with TRBJ2-2; 10 bases match TRBD2. Germline-derived CDR1 and CDR2 are MDHEN and SYDVKM. CDR3 length: 14 residues. With 2 bases clipped from V and 7 bases from J, the junction kept 1 base outside the gene matches. The CDR3 here is CASSLSGRGGELFF. DNA of the CDR3: TGTGCCAGCAGTTTAAGCGGGAGGGGCGGGGAGCTGTTTTTT. Full variable domain (remainder filled in from reference TRBV28 and TRBJ2-2): DVKVTQSSRYLVKRTGEKVFLECVQDMDHENMFWYRQDPGLGLRLIYFSYDVKMKEKGDIPEGYSVSREKKERFSLILESASTNQTSMYLCASSLSGRGGELFFGEGSRLTVL.